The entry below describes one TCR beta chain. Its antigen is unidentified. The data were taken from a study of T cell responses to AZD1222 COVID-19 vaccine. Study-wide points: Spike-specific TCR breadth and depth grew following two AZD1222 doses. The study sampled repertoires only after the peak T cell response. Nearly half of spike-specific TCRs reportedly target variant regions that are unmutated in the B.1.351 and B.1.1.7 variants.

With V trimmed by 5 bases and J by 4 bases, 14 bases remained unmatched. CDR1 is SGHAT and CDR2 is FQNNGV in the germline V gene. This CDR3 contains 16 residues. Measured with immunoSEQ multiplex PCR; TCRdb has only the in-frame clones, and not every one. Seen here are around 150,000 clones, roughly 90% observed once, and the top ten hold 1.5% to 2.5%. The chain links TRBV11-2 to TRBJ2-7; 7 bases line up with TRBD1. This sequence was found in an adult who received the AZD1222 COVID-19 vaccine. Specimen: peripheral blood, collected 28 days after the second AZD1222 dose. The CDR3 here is CASSPWEGGRLYEQYF. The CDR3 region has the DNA TGTGCCAGCAGCCCCTGGGAAGGGGGCAGACTGTACGAGCAGTACTTC.